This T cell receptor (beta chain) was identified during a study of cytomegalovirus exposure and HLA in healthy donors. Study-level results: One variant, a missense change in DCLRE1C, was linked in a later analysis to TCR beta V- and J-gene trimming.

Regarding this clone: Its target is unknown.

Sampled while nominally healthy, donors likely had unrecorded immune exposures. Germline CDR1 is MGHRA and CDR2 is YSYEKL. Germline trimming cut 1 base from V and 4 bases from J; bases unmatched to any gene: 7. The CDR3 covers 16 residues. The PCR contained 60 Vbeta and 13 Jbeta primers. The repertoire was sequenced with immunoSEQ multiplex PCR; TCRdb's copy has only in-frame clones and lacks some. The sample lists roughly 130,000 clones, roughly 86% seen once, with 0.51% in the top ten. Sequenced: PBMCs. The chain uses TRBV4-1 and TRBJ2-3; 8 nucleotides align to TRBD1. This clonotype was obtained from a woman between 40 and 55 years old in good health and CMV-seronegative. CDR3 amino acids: CASSQATGVTPDTQYF. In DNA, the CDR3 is TGCGCCAGCAGCCAAGCGACAGGGGTGACCCCAGATACGCAGTATTTT.